The source of this T cell receptor (beta chain) is a study of Ad26.COV2.S vaccination and SARS-CoV-2 variants. The treatment here: approximately 18 received Ad26.COV2.S at low or high dose, single or two shots; a few received placebo; per-sample allocation not given. Day 63 after the first vaccine or placebo injection was the time point for sampling. Built on an Ad26 vector, the vaccine expressed Wuhan-strain SARS-CoV-2 spike. Sequencing used immunoSEQ multiplex PCR; TCRdb keeps in-frame clones, though not all of them. In the table there are about 680,000 clones, 89% of which are singletons. With respect to this clone: The antigen remains unidentified.

The CDR3 runs to 15 residues. The germline V gene has CDR1 MNHEY and CDR2 SVGAGI. The V gene lost 6 bases and the J gene lost 2 bases, with 16 bases spanning the gap. Study results and caveats: People given the vaccine had a wider spike-specific TCR breadth than placebo recipients did. Total T cell responses were possibly underestimated by TCR breadth and depth analyses.

The rearrangement joins TRBV6-5 to TRBJ2-5; the D gene is possibly TRBD2 (6 bases). The TCR comes from a person between 18 and 59 years old who received the Ad26.COV2.S COVID-19 vaccine or a placebo. The sequencing used peripheral blood, collected in a trial of Ad26.COV2.S vaccine versus placebo. The chain's CDR3 is CASRSLLALQETQYF. CDR3 sequence (DNA): TGTGCCAGCAGATCGCTACTAGCCTTACAAGAGACCCAGTACTTC.